The TCR beta chain described here comes from a study of regulatory T cells in long-lasting Graves disease. Stated time point: persistent/refractory GD, antithyroid drugs over 5 years with positive TRAb. With RNA extracted from PBMCs as input, the TCR library was made. This clonotype was detected only a few times. The authors built TCR beta libraries using iRepertoire HTBI primers and Arm-PCR of CDR3 regions. TCRdb independently ran MiXCR on the multiplex PCR reads; one entry per CDR3 protein. The sample lists a few hundred thousand distinct CDR3 sequences; 20% to 25% were seen once. This TCR came from a female donor with Graves disease. The source material was peripheral blood mononuclear cells (PBMCs), sampled when the disease was refractory, from a patient treated with antithyroid drugs.

CDR3 in DNA: TGTGCCAGCAAAGACCCGGGAGGTGGCTACACCTTC. Translation gives CASKDPGGGYTF. The rearrangement joins TRBV12-3 or TRBV12-4 to TRBJ1-2; D gene unclear. This CDR3 spans 12 amino acids. V was shortened by 7 bases and J by 7 bases, with 13 bases between the two germline ends.